The subject of this entry is one T cell receptor beta chain. The source of the sample is a study of blood T cell repertoires in COVID-19. Background on the study: Italy, Spain and the United States were the sources of the convalescent and acute COVID-19 samples. Sources were T cells, B-cell-depleted T cells, or PBMCs; the material itself was cDNA or gDNA.

The CDR3 is 14 residues long. With V trimmed by 5 bases and J by 3 bases, 3 bases remained unmatched. Germline assignment: CDR1 SGHNT and CDR2 YENEEA. As handled by the study authors: Researchers report that nucleated cell counts were estimated from reference gene primer amplification. Profiling relied on immunoSEQ multiplex PCR, and the TCRdb table lists in-frame clones only, not all of them. That table is the source of V, J and clone size, and D and trimming were worked out from the DNA. The table includes 97,000 or so clones, approximately 82% detected once. Sequencing input: peripheral blood. The TCR originated in a man aged 60 to 69 with acute or convalescent COVID-19. The genes are TRBV11-3 and TRBJ1-3; TRBD1 matches at 8 bases. The CDR3 reads CASSAGTGGNTIYF. The CDR3 DNA reads TGTGCCAGCAGCGCCGGGACAGGTGGAAACACCATATATTTT.